Below are 9 T cell receptor beta chains sequenced from a single sample in a study of blood T cell repertoires in COVID-19. The repertoire was sequenced with immunoSEQ multiplex PCR; TCRdb's copy has only in-frame clones and lacks some. The top ten clones hold 2% to 2.5% of a sample with approximately 180,000 clones, 89% of them seen once. The sample consisted of PBMCs or T cells enriched from blood (not recorded which). The receptors come from a woman between 35 and 50 years old with acute COVID-19.

The chain couples TRBV28 to TRBJ1-5; no firm D call. Trimming stripped 10 bases from V and 11 bases from J, with 12 bases between. The CDR3 spans 10 residues. Germline CDR1 and CDR2: MDHEN and SYDVKM. Written as DNA, the CDR3 is TGTGCCACAACCTCGGGAGCCCAGCATTTT. Its translation: CATTSGAQHF.

Here the CDR3 DNA reads TGTGCCAGCAGCTCACAGGGGAGGAGCACTGAAGCTTTCTTT. Its protein is CASSSQGRSTEAFF. The chain links TRBV5-5 to TRBJ1-1, with 7 bases lining up with TRBD1. The V gene end was trimmed by 3 bases and the J gene end by 4 bases; junction bases not matched to a gene: 6. CDR1 is SGHKS, CDR2 YYEKEE, per germline (reference sequence). This CDR3 spans 14 amino acids. The full variable domain, in which reference TRBV5-5 and TRBJ1-1 provide the parts outside the CDR3, is DAGVTQSPTHLIKTRGQQVTLRCSPISGHKSVSWYQQVLGQGPQFIFQYYEKEERGRGNFPDRFSARQFPNYSSELNVNALLLGDSALYLCASSSQGRSTEAFFGQGTRLTVV.

V is TRBV29-1 and J is TRBJ2-1; TRBD2 aligns across 9 bases. Trimming took 3 bases from V and 4 from J; bases not matched to a gene: 1. From germline, CDR1 is SQVTM and CDR2 ANQGSEA. CDR3 length equals 13 residues. CDR3 in DNA: TGCAGCGTTGAGCGGGGGGGATACAATGAGCAGTTCTTC. This translates into CSVERGGYNEQFF.

The rearrangement joins TRBV3-1 (or the pseudogene TRBV3-2) to TRBJ2-5; 16 bases are shared with TRBD2. The CDR3 extends over 17 amino acids. The germline gives CDR1 LGHDT, CDR2 YNNKEL (reference sequence). The J segment lost 5 bases and the V segment lost 3 bases, leaving 6 bases of the junction unmatched. DNA for the CDR3: TGTGCCAGCAGCCATGGGACTAGCGGGGGGGCCCGGGAGACCCAGTACTTC. It yields the protein CASSHGTSGGARETQYF.

The rearrangement uses TRBV6-1 and TRBJ2-7; D is unclear. This CDR3 spans 12 amino acids. Germline CDR1 MNHNS, CDR2 SASEGT. The V and J ends lost 3 bases and 0 bases respectively, with 3 bases between them. This CDR3 is CASSDSSYEQYF. Here the CDR3 DNA reads TGTGCCAGCAGTGACAGCTCCTACGAGCAGTACTTC.

V gene TRBV5-1 combines with J gene TRBJ2-3; 9 bases match TRBD1. Germline V gives CDR1 SGHRS, CDR2 YFSETQ. The CDR3 is 15 residues long. V lost 0 bases, J lost 4 bases, and 3 bases stayed unmatched. The CDR3 reads CASSLEQGAADTQYF. The CDR3 DNA is TGCGCCAGCAGCTTGGAACAGGGGGCTGCAGATACGCAGTATTTT.

The chain carries TRBV2 and TRBJ1-3, with D possibly TRBD1 on 6 matching bases. Trimming cost V 6 bases and J 4 bases, with 16 bases left between them. This CDR3 spans 15 amino acids. CDR1 is SNHLY and CDR2 is FYNNEI in the germline V gene. The CDR3 sequence is CASSQGGGSGNTIYF. CDR3 DNA: TGTGCCAGCAGCCAAGGGGGGGGCTCAGGAAACACCATATATTTT.

The chain couples TRBV5-5 to TRBJ2-3, with 8 nucleotides matching TRBD1. Germline lookup yields CDR1 SGHKS and CDR2 YYEKEE (reference sequence). This CDR3 is 16 amino acids long. The V gene end was trimmed by 0 bases and the J gene end by 2 bases; junction bases not matched to a gene: 5. CDR3 coding DNA: TGTGCCAGCAGCTTGGCGGACAGGGAATTCACAGATACGCAGTATTTT. It codes for CASSLADREFTDTQYF.

The chain is built from TRBV5-1 and TRBJ2-7; 12 bases align to TRBD2. The CDR3 is 15 residues long. Germline V gene sequence: CDR1 SGHRS, CDR2 YFSETQ. V shed 0 bases and J 7 bases; nucleotides not matched to a gene: 5. This chain's CDR3 is CASSLEPGTSGEQYF. DNA of the CDR3: TGCGCCAGCAGCTTGGAACCCGGGACTAGCGGGGAGCAGTACTTC.